This TCR beta chain was profiled in a study of vaccination and CD4 T cells after COVID-19. Cultured CD4+ T cell DNA was sequenced using the Oncomine TCR Beta short-read assay. It was cultured CD4+ T cells from which genomic DNA was extracted. TCRdb called the PCR reads again in MiXCR, with one record for every CDR3 protein. The sample carries under 8,500 distinct CDR3 sequences, under 35% recorded once. This clonotype has a handful of counts. The antigen is undetermined. In germline, CDR1 is SGHNT, CDR2 YENEEA. The CDR3 consists of 15 residues. The V gene lost 5 bases and the J gene lost 0 bases, with 10 bases spanning the gap. As for treatment: roughly 10-day PBMC culture with coronavirus spike peptide pools or control peptides (ViraFEST assay). Harvesting of the unexposed donor's CD4+ T cells predated the COVID-19 pandemic (2011-2018).

The sequence derives from a human donor in good health. The sequencing input was CD4+ T cells from blood, cultured in vitro. This rearrangement joins TRBV11-3 to TRBJ2-2; D may be TRBD1 (6 bases). CDR3 bases: TGTGCCAGCAGCCCGGGACACGCGAACACCGGGGAGCTGTTTTTT. Translating gives CASSPGHANTGELFF.